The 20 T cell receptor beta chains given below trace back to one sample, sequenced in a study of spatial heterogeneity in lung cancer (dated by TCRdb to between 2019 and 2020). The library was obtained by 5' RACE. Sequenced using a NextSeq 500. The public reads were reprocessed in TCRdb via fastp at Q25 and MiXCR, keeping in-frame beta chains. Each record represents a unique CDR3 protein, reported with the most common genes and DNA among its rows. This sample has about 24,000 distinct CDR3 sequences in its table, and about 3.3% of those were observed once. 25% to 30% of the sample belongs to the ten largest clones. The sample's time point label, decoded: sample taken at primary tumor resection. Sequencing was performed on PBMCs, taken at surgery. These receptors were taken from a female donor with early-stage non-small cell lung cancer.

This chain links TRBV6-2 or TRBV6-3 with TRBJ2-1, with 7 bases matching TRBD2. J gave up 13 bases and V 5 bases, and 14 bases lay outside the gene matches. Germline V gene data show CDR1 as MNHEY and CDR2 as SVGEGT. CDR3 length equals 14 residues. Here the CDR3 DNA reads TGTGCCAGCAGTCGAACTGGGACGGGAGGCACCCAGTTCTTC. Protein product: CASSRTGTGGTQFF.

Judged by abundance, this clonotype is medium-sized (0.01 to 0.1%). The CDR3 bases are TGCAGCGTTGAGTTCGGGACTAGATACGAGCAGTACTTC. Protein: CSVEFGTRYEQYF. The rearrangement links TRBV29-1 to TRBJ2-7; 8 bases agree with TRBD2. The CDR3 is made up of 13 amino acids. Trimming at V came to 3 bases and at J to 4 bases, leaving 5 bases not matched to a gene. Germline CDR1 and CDR2: SQVTM and ANQGSEA.

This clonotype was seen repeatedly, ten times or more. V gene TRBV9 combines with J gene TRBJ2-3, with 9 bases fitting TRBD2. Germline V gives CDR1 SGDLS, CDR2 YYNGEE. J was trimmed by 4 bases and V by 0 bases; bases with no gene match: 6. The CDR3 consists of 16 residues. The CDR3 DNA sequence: TGTGCCAGCAGCGTAGGAGCGGGAGGAATCTCAGATACGCAGTATTTT. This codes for CASSVGAGGISDTQYF.

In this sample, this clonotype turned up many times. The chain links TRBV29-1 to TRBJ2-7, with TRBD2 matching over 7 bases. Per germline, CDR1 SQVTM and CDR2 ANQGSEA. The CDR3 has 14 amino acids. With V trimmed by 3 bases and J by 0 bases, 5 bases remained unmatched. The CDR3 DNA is TGCAGCGTTGATGGGCTAGCGGACTCCTACGAGCAGTACTTC. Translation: CSVDGLADSYEQYF.

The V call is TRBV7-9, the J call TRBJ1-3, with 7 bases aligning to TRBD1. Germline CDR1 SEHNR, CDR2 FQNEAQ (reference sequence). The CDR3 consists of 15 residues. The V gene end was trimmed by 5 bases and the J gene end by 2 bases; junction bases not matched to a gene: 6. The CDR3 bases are TGTGCCAGCAGCCTCCGACAGGGCGCTGGAAACACCATATATTTT. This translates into CASSLRQGAGNTIYF. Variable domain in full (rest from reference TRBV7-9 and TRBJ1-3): DTGVSQNPRHKITKRGQNVTFRCDPISEHNRLYWYRQTLGQGPEFLTYFQNEAQLEKSRLLSDRFSAERPKGSFSTLEIQRTEQGDSAMYLCASSLRQGAGNTIYFGEGSWLTVV.

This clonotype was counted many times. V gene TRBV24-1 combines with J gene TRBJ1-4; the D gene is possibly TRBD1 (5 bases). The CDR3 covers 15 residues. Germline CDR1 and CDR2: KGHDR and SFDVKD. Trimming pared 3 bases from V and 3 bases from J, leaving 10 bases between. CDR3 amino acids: CATSDQTASNEKLFF. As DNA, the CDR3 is TGTGCCACCAGTGATCAGACAGCCTCTAATGAAAAACTGTTTTTT.

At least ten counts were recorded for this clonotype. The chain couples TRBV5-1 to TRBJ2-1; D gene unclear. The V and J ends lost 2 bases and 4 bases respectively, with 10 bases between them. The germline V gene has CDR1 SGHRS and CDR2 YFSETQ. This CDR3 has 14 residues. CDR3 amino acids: CASSFFQYYNEQFF. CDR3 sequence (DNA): TGCGCCAGCAGCTTTTTCCAATATTACAATGAGCAGTTCTTC. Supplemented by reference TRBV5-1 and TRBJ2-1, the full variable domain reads KAGVTQTPRYLIKTRGQQVTLSCSPISGHRSVSWYQQTPGQGLQFLFEYFSETQRNKGNFPGRFSGRQFSNSRSEMNVSTLELGDSALYLCASSFFQYYNEQFFGPGTRLTVL.

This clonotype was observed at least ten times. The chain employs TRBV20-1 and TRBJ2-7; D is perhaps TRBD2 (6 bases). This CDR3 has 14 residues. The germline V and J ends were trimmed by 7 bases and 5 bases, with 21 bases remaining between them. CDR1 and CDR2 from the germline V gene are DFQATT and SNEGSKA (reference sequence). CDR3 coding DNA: TGCAGTGTTTCCACGGGACTCGGGGTCCACGAGCAGTACTTC. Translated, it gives CSVSTGLGVHEQYF.

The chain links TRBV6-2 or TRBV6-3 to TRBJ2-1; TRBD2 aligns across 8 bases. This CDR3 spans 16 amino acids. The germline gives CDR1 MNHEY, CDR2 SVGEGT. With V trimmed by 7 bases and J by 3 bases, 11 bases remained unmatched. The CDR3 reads CASTTSRAGGYNEQFF. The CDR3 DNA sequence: TGTGCCAGCACCACCTCAAGGGCGGGAGGCTACAATGAGCAGTTCTTC.

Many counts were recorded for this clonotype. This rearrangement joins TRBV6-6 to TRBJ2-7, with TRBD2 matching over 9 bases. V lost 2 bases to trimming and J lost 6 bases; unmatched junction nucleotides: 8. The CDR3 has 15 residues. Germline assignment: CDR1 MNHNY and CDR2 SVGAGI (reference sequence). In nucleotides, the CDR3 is TGTGCCAGCAGTTACGGGGGCGGGAGGGCTGCCGAGCAGTACTTC. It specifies CASSYGGGRAAEQYF.

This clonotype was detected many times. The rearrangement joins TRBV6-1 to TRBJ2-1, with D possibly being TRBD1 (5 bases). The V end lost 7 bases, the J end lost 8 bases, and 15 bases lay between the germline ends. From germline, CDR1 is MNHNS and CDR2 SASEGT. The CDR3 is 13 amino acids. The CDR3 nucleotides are TGTGCCAGCATCCGTTGGGGCCTTGATGAGCAGTTCTTC. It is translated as CASIRWGLDEQFF.

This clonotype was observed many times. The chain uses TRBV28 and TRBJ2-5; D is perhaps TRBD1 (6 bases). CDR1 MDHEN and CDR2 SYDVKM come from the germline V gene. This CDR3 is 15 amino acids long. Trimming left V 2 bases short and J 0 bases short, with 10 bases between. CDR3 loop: CASSLQGTNQETQYF. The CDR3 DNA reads TGTGCCAGCAGTTTACAGGGGACGAACCAAGAGACCCAGTACTTC.

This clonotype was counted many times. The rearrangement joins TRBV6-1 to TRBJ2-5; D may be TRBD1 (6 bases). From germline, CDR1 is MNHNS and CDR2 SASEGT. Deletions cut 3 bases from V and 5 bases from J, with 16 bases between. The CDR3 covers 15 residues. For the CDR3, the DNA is TGTGCCAGCAGTGACCTACGCACAGGGTCGGAGACCCAGTACTTC. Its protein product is CASSDLRTGSETQYF.

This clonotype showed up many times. The CDR3 protein is CSARGASGVSYNEQFF. The CDR3 nucleotides read TGCAGTGCTAGAGGTGCTAGCGGGGTCTCCTACAATGAGCAGTTCTTC. The chain is built from TRBV20-1 and TRBJ2-1; TRBD2 aligns across 9 bases. J lost 0 bases, V lost 1 base, and 4 bases had no gene match. CDR3 size: 16 residues. Germline-derived CDR1 and CDR2 are DFQATT and SNEGSKA (reference sequence).

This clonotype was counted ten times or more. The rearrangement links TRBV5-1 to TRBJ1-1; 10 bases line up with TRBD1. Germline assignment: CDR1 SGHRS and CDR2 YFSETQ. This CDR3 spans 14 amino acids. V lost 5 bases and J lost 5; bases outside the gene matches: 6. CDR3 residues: CASRPGTGDTEAFF. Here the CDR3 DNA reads TGCGCCAGCAGACCTGGGACAGGGGATACTGAAGCTTTCTTT.

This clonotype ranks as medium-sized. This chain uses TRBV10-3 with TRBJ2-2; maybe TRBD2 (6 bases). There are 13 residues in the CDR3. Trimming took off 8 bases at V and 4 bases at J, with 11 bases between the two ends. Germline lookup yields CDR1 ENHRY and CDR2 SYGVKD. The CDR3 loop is CAIGDFLTGELFF. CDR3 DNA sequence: TGTGCCATCGGGGACTTCCTCACCGGGGAGCTGTTTTTT.

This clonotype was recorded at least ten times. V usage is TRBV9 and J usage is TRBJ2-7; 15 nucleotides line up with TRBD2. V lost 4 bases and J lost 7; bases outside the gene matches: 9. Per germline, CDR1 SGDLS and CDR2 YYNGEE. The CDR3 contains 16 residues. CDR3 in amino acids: CASSLGLAGGPQEQYF. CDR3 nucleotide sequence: TGTGCCAGCAGCCTAGGACTAGCGGGAGGGCCACAAGAGCAGTACTTC.

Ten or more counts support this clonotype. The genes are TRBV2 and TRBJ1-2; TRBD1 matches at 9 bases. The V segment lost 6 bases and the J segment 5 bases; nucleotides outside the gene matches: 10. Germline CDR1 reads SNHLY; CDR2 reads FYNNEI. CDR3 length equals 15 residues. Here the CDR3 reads CASRPTGGAGYGYTF. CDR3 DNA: TGTGCCAGCAGACCCACAGGGGGCGCCGGGTATGGCTACACCTTC.

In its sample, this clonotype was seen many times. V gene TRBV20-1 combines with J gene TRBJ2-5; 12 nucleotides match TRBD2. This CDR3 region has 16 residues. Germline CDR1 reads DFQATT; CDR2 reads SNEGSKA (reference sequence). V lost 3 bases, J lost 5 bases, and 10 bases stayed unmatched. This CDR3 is CSASIASGRVDETQYF. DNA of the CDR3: TGCAGTGCTAGTATAGCTAGCGGGAGGGTTGATGAGACCCAGTACTTC.

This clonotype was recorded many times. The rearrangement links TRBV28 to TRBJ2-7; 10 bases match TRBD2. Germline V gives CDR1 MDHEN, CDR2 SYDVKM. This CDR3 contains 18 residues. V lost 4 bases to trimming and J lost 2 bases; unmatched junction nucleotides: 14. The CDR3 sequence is CASSSSGTSVLTPYEQYF. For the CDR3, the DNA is TGTGCCAGCAGTTCCTCCGGGACTAGCGTTCTGACCCCCTACGAGCAGTACTTC.